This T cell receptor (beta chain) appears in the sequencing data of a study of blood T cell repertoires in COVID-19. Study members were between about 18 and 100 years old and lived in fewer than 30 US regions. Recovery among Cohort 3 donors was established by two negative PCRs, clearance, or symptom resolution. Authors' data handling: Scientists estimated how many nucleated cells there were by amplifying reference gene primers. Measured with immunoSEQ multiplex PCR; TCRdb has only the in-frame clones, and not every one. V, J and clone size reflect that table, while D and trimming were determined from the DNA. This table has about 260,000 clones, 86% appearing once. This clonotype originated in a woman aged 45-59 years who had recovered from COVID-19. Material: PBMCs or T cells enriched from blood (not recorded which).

The CDR3 spells CASSFGDRVVGYTF. The CDR3 DNA reads TGTGCCAGCAGCTTTGGGGACAGGGTGGTTGGCTACACCTTC. This rearrangement joins TRBV5-4 to TRBJ1-2; 9 positions agree with TRBD1. V trimming: 2 bases; J trimming: 7 bases; junction bases outside the gene matches: 6. This CDR3 region has 14 residues. Germline CDR1 and CDR2: SGHNT and YYREEE (reference sequence).